This T cell receptor (beta chain) was sequenced for a study of T-cell reconstitution after alpha-beta-depleted transplantation in children. The study, taken as a whole, reports: Once a year had passed after transplant, T-cell counts and diversity came mostly from newly produced T cells. There were reportedly several hundred expanded graft clones from which alpha-beta T cells came about two months after transplant.

The CDR3 is 16 residues long. Germline CDR1 DFQATT, CDR2 SNEGSKA (reference sequence). This sample's TCRbeta library carried unique molecular identifier barcodes. TCRdb re-called the PCR reads with MiXCR, one entry per CDR3 protein. The sample records about 980,000 distinct CDR3 sequences, around 30% being singletons. Turning to this clonotype: What it recognizes is unknown. At one of its ends the junction is not consistent with the germline gene, which may arise from a read error.

The sequence came from a boy in the first two years of life who had a stem cell transplant for SCID, so the T cells may come from the graft donor. Material: PBMCs, mostly from graft donor cells, obtained 360 days after TCRalphabeta/CD19-depleted stem cell transplant. The genes are TRBV20-1 and TRBJ1-2, with 11 positions matching TRBD1. CDR3 sequence (DNA): TGCTGTGCTAGAGGGGACAGGGGGTCCGATTACTATGGCTACACCTTC. Its protein is CCARGDRGSDYYGYTF.